This T cell receptor beta chain derives from a study of cytomegalovirus exposure and HLA in healthy donors. Study results and limitations: A later analysis linked a missense variant in DCLRE1C to the trimming of TCR beta V and J genes. While the bulk of TCR sequences proved rare, some public TCRs turned up in many donors.

On this clone: Its antigen remains unidentified.

Germline V gives CDR1 MNHEY, CDR2 SVGAGI. V gave up 5 bases and J gave up 6 bases, with 19 bases separating them. The CDR3 length is 15 residues. Primers for the PCR totalled 60 Vbeta and 13 Jbeta. Original data processing: About 10 million shared chains were among 65 million to 85 million unique TCR beta chains counted in a later analysis. Sequenced by immunoSEQ multiplex PCR; TCRdb stores in-frame clones only, minus some. V and J calls and clone size are as listed in that table; D and trimming were resolved from the DNA. This table has some 98,000 clones, roughly 76% appearing once. The chain couples TRBV6-5 to TRBJ1-2; D possibly corresponds to TRBD1 (6 bases). The sequence derives from a middle-aged man in good health and CMV-seronegative. The specimen was PBMCs. The CDR3 spells CASSTGGQGLNGYTF. As DNA, the CDR3 is TGTGCCAGCAGTACCGGGGGGCAGGGATTGAATGGCTACACCTTC.